This T cell receptor beta chain was sequenced for a study of blood T cell repertoires in COVID-19. Profiling relied on immunoSEQ multiplex PCR, and the TCRdb table lists in-frame clones only, not all of them. Here the sample spans roughly 310,000 clones, roughly 88% being singletons. The CDR3 covers 15 residues. CDR1 is MDHEN and CDR2 is SYDVKM in the germline V gene. V shed 4 bases, J shed 8 bases, and the junction held 8 bases outside the gene matches. Sequenced material: peripheral blood. The chain carries TRBV28 and TRBJ2-2; 9 bases line up with TRBD1. This clonotype was sampled from a woman in her thirties with COVID-19, enrolled during active disease. The CDR3 region is CASSSRDRVIGELFF. In DNA, the CDR3 is TGTGCCAGCAGTTCTAGGGACAGGGTGATTGGGGAGCTGTTTTTT.